These 15 T cell receptor beta chains were sequenced from one sample in a study of blood T cell repertoires in COVID-19. Libraries were prepared by immunoSEQ multiplex PCR; TCRdb keeps only in-frame clonotypes and omits some of them. The sample has about 360,000 clones; 70% to 90% are singletons. Sequenced material: peripheral blood. The origin of the receptors is a woman aged 60-75 years with COVID-19, enrolled during active disease.

The CDR3 sequence is CASSTQQDRGVNTEAFF. The CDR3 DNA sequence: TGTGCCAGTAGTACGCAACAGGACAGAGGCGTGAACACTGAAGCTTTCTTT. The genes are TRBV19 and TRBJ1-1, with D possibly matching TRBD1 (6 bases). Trimming took off 4 bases at V and 0 bases at J, with 18 bases between the two ends. This CDR3 comprises 17 residues. The V gene's germline CDR1 is LNHDA and CDR2 SQIVND (reference sequence).

V and J are TRBV10-3 and TRBJ1-5, with 8 positions matching TRBD1. The trim removed 3 bases at V and 3 bases at J, leaving 4 bases unmatched. The CDR3 runs to 15 residues. Germline V gene data show CDR1 as ENHRY and CDR2 as SYGVKD. The CDR3 nucleotides read TGTGCCATCAGTGACCAGGACAGGGCCAATCAGCCCCAGCATTTT. Translation: CAISDQDRANQPQHF.

The chain is built from TRBV21-1 and TRBJ1-2; the D call of TRBD1 is as the table states it, not checked on the DNA. TRBV21-1 is noted as a pseudogene. The length of the CDR3 is 14 residues. The CDR3 nucleotides are TGTGCCAGCAGCAAAGAGACAGGGGGCATGGGCTACACCTTC. Protein product: CASSKETGGMGYTF.

The rearrangement uses TRBV7-8 and TRBJ1-1; tentative D call: TRBD1 (5 bases). Trimming removed 0 bases from V and 7 bases from J, with 12 bases in between. Germline values: CDR1 SGHVS, CDR2 FQNEAQ. The CDR3 sequence is 14 residues long. The CDR3 region is CASSLARGSGEAFF. CDR3 DNA sequence: TGTGCCAGCAGCTTAGCGCGGGGGAGTGGTGAAGCTTTCTTT. Full variable domain (remainder filled in from reference TRBV7-8 and TRBJ1-1): GAGVSQSPRYKVAKRGQDVALRCDPISGHVSLFWYQQALGQGPEFLTYFQNEAQLDKSGLPSDRFFAERPEGSVSTLKIQRTQQEDSAVYLCASSLARGSGEAFFGQGTRLTVV.

This clone was detected only a few times. This chain uses TRBV7-2 with TRBJ1-5; 7 bases match TRBD1. CDR3 length: 16 residues. With 5 bases clipped from V and 3 bases from J, the junction kept 10 bases outside the gene matches. CDR1 and CDR2 (germline): SGHTA, FQGNSA. CDR3 sequence: CASSKKTGKYNQPQHF. CDR3 sequence (DNA): TGTGCCAGCAGCAAAAAGACAGGGAAATACAATCAGCCCCAGCATTTT.

The V and J genes are TRBV9 and TRBJ1-1; the match to TRBD1 covers 7 bases. The germline V gene encodes CDR1 SGDLS and CDR2 YYNGEE. J lost 4 bases, V lost 0 bases, and 6 bases had no gene match. The CDR3 extends over 15 amino acids. The DNA for the CDR3 is TGTGCCAGCAGCGTAGCTGGGGCAGGGGGCACTGAAGCTTTCTTT. This translates into CASSVAGAGGTEAFF.

This rearrangement joins TRBV7-2 to TRBJ2-2, with 8 positions matching TRBD2. The V gene end was trimmed by 5 bases and the J gene end by 5 bases; junction bases not matched to a gene: 16. CDR3 length equals 18 residues. Looked up from germline, CDR1 is SGHTA and CDR2 is FQGNSA. The CDR3 DNA sequence: TGTGCCAGCAGCCCGCTTGCGATTGCGGGGGGACTGACCGGGGAGCTGTTTTTT. Amino acids: CASSPLAIAGGLTGELFF.

The chain is built from TRBV7-2 and TRBJ1-2, with D tentatively TRBD1 (6 bases). Looked up from germline, CDR1 is SGHTA and CDR2 is FQGNSA. This CDR3 is 15 amino acids long. V lost 2 bases to trimming and J lost 3 bases, with 13 bases between them. The CDR3 here is CASSLMGAQDYGYTF. CDR3 in DNA: TGTGCCAGCAGCTTAATGGGGGCGCAGGACTATGGCTACACCTTC.

The chain is built from TRBV2 and TRBJ1-1; D is unclear. Germline V gene sequence: CDR1 SNHLY, CDR2 FYNNEI. Deletions cut 7 bases from V and 3 bases from J, with 9 bases between. The CDR3 loop spans 12 amino acids. CDR3 loop: CASMGSYTEAFF. In DNA form, the CDR3 reads TGTGCCAGCATGGGGAGTTACACTGAAGCTTTCTTT.

This chain connects TRBV3-1 (or the pseudogene TRBV3-2) to TRBJ2-3; D is ambiguous. Germline values: CDR1 LGHDT, CDR2 YNNKEL (reference sequence). The CDR3 extends over 17 amino acids. V was clipped by 4 bases and J by 0 bases, with 17 bases between them. The CDR3 DNA reads as TGTGCCAGCAGCCGAACCGCGTCTAGTTATAGCACAGATACGCAGTATTTT. It encodes CASSRTASSYSTDTQYF.

The chain couples TRBV12-3 or TRBV12-4 to TRBJ1-2; 7 nucleotides agree with TRBD1. V lost 6 bases and J lost 9; bases outside the gene matches: 7. This CDR3 spans 12 amino acids. The CDR3 DNA sequence: TGTGCCAGCAGGAACAGACAGGGCAGCTACACCTTC. Its translation: CASRNRQGSYTF.

The chain combines TRBV15 with TRBJ1-2; TRBD1 is a possible D gene (5 bases). The CDR3 is 14 residues long. V lost 0 bases and J lost 4, with 9 bases in between. CDR1 is LNHNV and CDR2 is YYDKDF in the germline V gene (reference sequence). CDR3 in amino acids: CATSREAGFYGYTF. CDR3 DNA sequence: TGTGCCACCAGCAGAGAAGCAGGGTTCTATGGCTACACCTTC.

V gene TRBV5-4 combines with J gene TRBJ1-2; D remains unclear. CDR1 SGHNT and CDR2 YYREEE come from the germline V gene (reference sequence). V lost 2 bases and J 7 bases, leaving 9 bases between the germline ends. The CDR3 runs to 12 residues. The CDR3 sequence: CASSFGVLGYTF. For the CDR3, the DNA is TGTGCCAGCAGCTTCGGGGTCCTTGGCTACACCTTC.

The genes are TRBV30 and TRBJ1-2; D is undetermined. CDR3 length equals 14 residues. Germline V gene data show CDR1 as GTSNPN and CDR2 as SVGIG (reference sequence). V gave up 0 bases and J gave up 4 bases, with 12 bases separating them. In DNA form, the CDR3 reads TGTGCCTGGAGTGTAGGAGGTTTTGGCTATGGCTACACCTTC. Its translation is CAWSVGGFGYGYTF.

The chain employs TRBV5-1 and TRBJ2-7; D ambiguous. In germline, CDR1 is SGHRS, CDR2 YFSETQ. The CDR3 extends over 11 amino acids. Deletions cut 0 bases from V and 7 bases from J, with 5 bases between. The CDR3 here is CASSLATEQYF. The CDR3 DNA sequence: TGCGCCAGCAGCTTGGCCACAGAGCAGTACTTC.